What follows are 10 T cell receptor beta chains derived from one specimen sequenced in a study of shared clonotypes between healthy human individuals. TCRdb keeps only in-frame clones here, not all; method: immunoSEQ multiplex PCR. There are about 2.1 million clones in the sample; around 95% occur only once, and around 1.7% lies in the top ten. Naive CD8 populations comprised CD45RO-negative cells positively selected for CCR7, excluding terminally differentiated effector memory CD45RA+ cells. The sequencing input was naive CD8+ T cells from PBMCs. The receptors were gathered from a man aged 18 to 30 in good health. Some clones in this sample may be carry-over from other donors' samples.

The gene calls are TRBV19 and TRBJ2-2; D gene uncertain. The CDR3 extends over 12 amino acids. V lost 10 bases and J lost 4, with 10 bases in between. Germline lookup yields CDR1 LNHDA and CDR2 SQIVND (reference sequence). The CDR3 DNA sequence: TGTGCCACCAGGAACAGCACCGGGGAGCTGTTTTTT. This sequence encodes CATRNSTGELFF.

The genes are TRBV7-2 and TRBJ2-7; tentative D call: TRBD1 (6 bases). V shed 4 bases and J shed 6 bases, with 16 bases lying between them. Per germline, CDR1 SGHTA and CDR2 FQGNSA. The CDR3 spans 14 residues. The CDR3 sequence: CASSYLQWGLEQYF. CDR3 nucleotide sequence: TGTGCCAGCAGCTACCTCCAGTGGGGGCTCGAGCAGTACTTC.

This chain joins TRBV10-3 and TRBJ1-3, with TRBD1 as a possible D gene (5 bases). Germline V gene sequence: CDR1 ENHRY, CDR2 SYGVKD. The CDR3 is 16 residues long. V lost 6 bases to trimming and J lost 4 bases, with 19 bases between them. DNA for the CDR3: TGTGCCATCAGGACAGCAGCTCCCCGCGAGGGAAACACCATATATTTT. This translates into CAIRTAAPREGNTIYF.

CDR3 nucleotides: TGTGCCAGCAGCATTCAGGGGTTTGGCGAAAAACTGTTTTTT. It yields the protein CASSIQGFGEKLFF. This rearrangement joins TRBV21-1 to TRBJ1-4; the tabulated D call, TRBD1, remains unverified against the DNA. TRBV21-1 is marked as a pseudogene. The CDR3 spans 14 residues.

The CDR3 here is CSARTGRVYEQYF. CDR3 bases: TGCAGCGCCCGGACAGGCAGGGTGTACGAGCAGTACTTC. The chain recombines TRBV29-1 with TRBJ2-7; 7 nucleotides match TRBD1. J was trimmed by 4 bases and V by 7 bases; bases with no gene match: 10. The CDR3 contains 13 residues. Germline V lookup: CDR1 SQVTM, CDR2 ANQGSEA.

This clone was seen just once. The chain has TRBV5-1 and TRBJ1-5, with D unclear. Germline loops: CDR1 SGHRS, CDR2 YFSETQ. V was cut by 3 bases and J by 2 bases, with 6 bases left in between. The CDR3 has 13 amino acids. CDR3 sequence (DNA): TGCGCCAGCAGCTCGTGGGGCAATCAGCCCCAGCATTTT. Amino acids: CASSSWGNQPQHF.

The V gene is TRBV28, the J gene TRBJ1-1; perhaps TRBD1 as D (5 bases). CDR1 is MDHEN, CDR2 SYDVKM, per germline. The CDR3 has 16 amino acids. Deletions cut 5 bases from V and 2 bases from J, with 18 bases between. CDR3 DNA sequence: TGTGCCAGCAGTACACACTCCGGGACCTATAACACTGAAGCTTTCTTT. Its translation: CASSTHSGTYNTEAFF.

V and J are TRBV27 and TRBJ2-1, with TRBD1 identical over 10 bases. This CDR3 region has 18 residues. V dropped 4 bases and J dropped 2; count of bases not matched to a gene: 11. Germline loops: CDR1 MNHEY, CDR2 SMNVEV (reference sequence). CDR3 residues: CASSSPSGTGVPYNEQFF. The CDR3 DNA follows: TGTGCCAGCAGTTCCCCCTCCGGGACAGGGGTCCCCTACAATGAGCAGTTCTTC.

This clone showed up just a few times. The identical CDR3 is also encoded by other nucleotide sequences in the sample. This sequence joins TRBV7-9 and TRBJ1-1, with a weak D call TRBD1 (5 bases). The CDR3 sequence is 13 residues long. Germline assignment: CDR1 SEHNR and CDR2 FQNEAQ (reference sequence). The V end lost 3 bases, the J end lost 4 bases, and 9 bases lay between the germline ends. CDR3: CASSFPGGTEAFF. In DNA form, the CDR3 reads TGTGCCAGCAGCTTCCCCGGGGGCACTGAAGCTTTCTTT.

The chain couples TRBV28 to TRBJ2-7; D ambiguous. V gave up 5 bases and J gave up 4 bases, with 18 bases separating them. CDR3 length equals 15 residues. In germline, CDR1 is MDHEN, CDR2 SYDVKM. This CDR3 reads CASSGELENFYEQYF. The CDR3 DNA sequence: TGTGCCAGCAGTGGAGAGCTAGAAAATTTTTACGAGCAGTACTTC. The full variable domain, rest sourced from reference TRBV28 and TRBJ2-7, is DVKVTQSSRYLVKRTGEKVFLECVQDMDHENMFWYRQDPGLGLRLIYFSYDVKMKEKGDIPEGYSVSREKKERFSLILESASTNQTSMYLCASSGELENFYEQYFGPGTRLTVT.